This T cell receptor (beta chain) comes out of a study of beta chain features in type 1 diabetes. Comments on this clone: Its antigen is unknown.

General study findings and limits: TCRB CDR3 length was moderately but significantly reduced in all four CD4+ subsets of Type 1 diabetes patients.

Since all of the isolated RNA was reverse transcribed, expressed TCRB transcripts were what got sequenced. Measured with immunoSEQ multiplex PCR; TCRdb has only the in-frame clones, and not every one. The sample comprises roughly 260,000 clones, approximately 10% of which are singletons, and around 0.015% rests with the top ten. The CDR3 is 14 residues long. Trimming left V 3 bases short and J 5 bases short, with 14 bases between. The germline gives CDR1 SEHNR, CDR2 FQNEAQ (reference sequence). The J gene is TRBJ2-7, the V gene TRBV7-9, with a tentative D call TRBD2 (6 bases). This receptor was taken from a man under 40 with type 1 diabetes. The specimen sequenced was naive CD4+ T cells from blood. The CDR3 coding sequence is TGTGCCAGCAGCTTGATCGCGGGGTTAAACGAGCAGTACTTC. Protein sequence: CASSLIAGLNEQYF.